Each of the 9 T cell receptor beta chains below was sequenced from the same sample in a study of identical twins (dated by TCRdb to the mid-2010s). The library was produced with 5' RACE. These reads were obtained on an Illumina HiSeq 2000. In TCRdb, the public reads were trimmed at Q25 with fastp and aligned with MiXCR, with productive beta chains retained. CDR3 protein duplicates are merged, each entry listing the most common genes and DNA. For this sample there are 1.5 million to 2 million distinct CDR3 sequences; 25% to 35% appear just once. About 0.3% of the sample belongs to the ten largest clones. The sequenced sample consisted of cord blood. The receptors were sampled from a newborn girl in good health.

This chain links TRBV5-1 with TRBJ2-4; tentatively, D is TRBD1 (6 bases). The CDR3 is made up of 15 amino acids. Germline values: CDR1 SGHRS, CDR2 YFSETQ. The V end lost 4 bases, the J end lost 1 base, and 12 bases lay between the germline ends. CDR3 in DNA: TGCGCCAGCAGCCAACCAGGGGTGGCCAAAAACATTCAGTACTTC. This translates into CASSQPGVAKNIQYF. The complete variable domain, with remaining parts taken from reference TRBV5-1 and TRBJ2-4, reads KAGVTQTPRYLIKTRGQQVTLSCSPISGHRSVSWYQQTPGQGLQFLFEYFSETQRNKGNFPGRFSGRQFSNSRSEMNVSTLELGDSALYLCASSQPGVAKNIQYFGAGTRLSVL.

The chain has TRBV9 and TRBJ1-2; 7 nucleotides match TRBD1. Trimming at V came to 2 bases and at J to 4 bases, leaving 5 bases not matched to a gene. Germline CDR1 SGDLS, CDR2 YYNGEE. This CDR3 has 14 residues. CDR3 DNA: TGTGCCAGCAGCGTTGGACAGGTGACCTATGGCTACACCTTC. Translation: CASSVGQVTYGYTF.

The chain employs TRBV12-3 or TRBV12-4 and TRBJ2-5; the match to TRBD2 covers 10 bases. V lost 2 bases, J lost 4 bases, and 10 bases stayed unmatched. The length of the CDR3 is 17 residues. CDR3 amino acids: CASSLQASGSWPETQYF. The CDR3 DNA reads as TGTGCCAGCAGTTTACAAGCTAGCGGGAGTTGGCCAGAGACCCAGTACTTC.

This clonotype came up many times. V is TRBV12-3 or TRBV12-4 and J is TRBJ1-2, with D perhaps matching TRBD1 (6 bases). The CDR3 has 13 residues. The V gene lost 3 bases and the J gene lost 5 bases, with 10 bases spanning the gap. In DNA, the CDR3 is TGTGCCAGCAGTTTTGGGGGGGCATATGGCTACACCTTC. Translated, it gives CASSFGGAYGYTF.

In the case of this clonotype: One end of the junction is discordant with germline, which a read error may explain. V is TRBV29-1 and J is TRBJ1-2; weak D call: TRBD1 (5 bases). The germline gives CDR1 SQVTM, CDR2 ANQGSEA. This CDR3 contains 12 residues. CDR3 protein: CSFDRGYYGYTF. For the CDR3, the DNA is TGCAGCTTTGATCGGGGGTACTATGGCTACACCTTC.

This clonotype was counted between two and nine times. V is TRBV2 and J is TRBJ2-7, with D maybe TRBD2 (6 bases). Trimming cost V 5 bases and J 0 bases, with 14 bases left between them. The CDR3 is made up of 15 amino acids. Germline CDR1 SNHLY, CDR2 FYNNEI. CDR3: CASSRLVGNSYEQYF. The CDR3 DNA follows: TGTGCCAGCAGTCGACTAGTTGGGAACTCCTACGAGCAGTACTTC.

This clonotype was observed a few times. The V call is TRBV27, the J call TRBJ2-3, with D unclear. The V end lost 7 bases, the J end lost 3 bases, and 14 bases lay between the germline ends. The length of the CDR3 is 14 residues. Germline values: CDR1 MNHEY, CDR2 SMNVEV (reference sequence). The CDR3 nucleotides read TGTGCCAGCACCCCGGTGGCCTGGACAGATACGCAGTATTTT. Translating gives CASTPVAWTDTQYF.

This clonotype was found a few times. This sequence joins TRBV6-1 and TRBJ1-2, with D uncertain. The CDR3 is 12 amino acids. V was clipped by 7 bases and J by 4 bases, with 10 bases between them. CDR1 MNHNS and CDR2 SASEGT come from the germline V gene. The CDR3 spells CASTMAPYGYTF. In DNA form, the CDR3 reads TGTGCCAGCACGATGGCTCCCTATGGCTACACCTTC.

In its sample, this clonotype was seen once. The rearrangement uses TRBV5-1 and TRBJ2-4; D possibly uses TRBD1 or TRBD2 (5 bases each). The germline V gene has CDR1 SGHRS and CDR2 YFSETQ. Trimming took 5 bases from V and 13 from J, leaving 16 bases between them. This CDR3 region has 12 residues. The DNA for the CDR3 is TGCGCCAGCAGTCGGGACGCCAATGAGCAGTACTTC. It yields the protein CASSRDANEQYF.